A single sample is the source of the 2 T cell receptor beta chains below, sequenced in a study of blood T cell repertoires in COVID-19. Generated by immunoSEQ multiplex PCR, the TCRdb table keeps only in-frame clones and is missing some. The table lists some 260,000 clones, approximately 88% of them singletons. Sequenced input: peripheral blood. Every receptor here comes from a woman in her 70s with COVID-19, enrolled during active disease.

The CDR3 DNA reads TGCAGCGTTGCCCGAGGCGGTGATACCTACGAGCAGTACTTC. This gives the protein CSVARGGDTYEQYF. V and J are TRBV29-1 and TRBJ2-7; no clear D gene. Trimming took off 4 bases at V and 2 bases at J, with 15 bases between the two ends. Germline values: CDR1 SQVTM, CDR2 ANQGSEA. The CDR3 covers 14 residues.

The rearrangement uses TRBV27 and TRBJ1-6, with a tentative D call TRBD1 (6 bases). Germline assignment: CDR1 MNHEY and CDR2 SMNVEV (reference sequence). This CDR3 region has 16 residues. The ends were cut back, 6 bases at V and 0 bases at J, with 12 bases in the middle. The CDR3 protein is CASSPQGSSYNSPLHF. CDR3 DNA sequence: TGTGCCAGCAGCCCCCAGGGGAGCTCCTATAATTCACCCCTCCACTTT.